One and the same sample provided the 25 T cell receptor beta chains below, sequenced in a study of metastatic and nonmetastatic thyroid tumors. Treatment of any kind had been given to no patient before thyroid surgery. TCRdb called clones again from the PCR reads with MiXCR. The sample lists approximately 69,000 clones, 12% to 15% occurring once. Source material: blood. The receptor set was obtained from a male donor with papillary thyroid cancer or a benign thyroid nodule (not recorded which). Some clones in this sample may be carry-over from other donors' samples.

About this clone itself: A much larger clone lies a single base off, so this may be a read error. The CDR3 here is CASISTGTGVETQYF. Written as DNA, the CDR3 is TGTGCCAGCATTTCCACCGGGACAGGGGTGGAGACCCAGTACTTC. This chain joins TRBV7-3 and TRBJ2-5, with TRBD1 matching over 10 bases. The CDR3 contains 15 residues. J gave up 5 bases and V 7 bases, and 10 bases lay outside the gene matches. Per germline, CDR1 SGHTA and CDR2 FQGTGA.

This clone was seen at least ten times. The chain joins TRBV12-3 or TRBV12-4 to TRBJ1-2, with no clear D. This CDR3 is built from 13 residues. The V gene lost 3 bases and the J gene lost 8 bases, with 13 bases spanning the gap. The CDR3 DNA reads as TGTGCCAGCAGTTTCTCGGACCAAATGGGCTACACCTTC. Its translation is CASSFSDQMGYTF.

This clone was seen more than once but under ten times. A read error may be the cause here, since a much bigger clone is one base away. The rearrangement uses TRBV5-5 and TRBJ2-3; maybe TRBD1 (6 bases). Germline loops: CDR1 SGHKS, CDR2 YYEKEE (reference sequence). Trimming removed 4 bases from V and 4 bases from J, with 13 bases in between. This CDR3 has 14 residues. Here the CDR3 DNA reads TGTGCCAGCAGCCCGGTGGGGGCGGCAGATACGCAGTATTTT. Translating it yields CASSPVGAADTQYF. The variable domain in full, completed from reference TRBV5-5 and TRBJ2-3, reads DAGVTQSPTHLIKTRGQQVTLRCSPISGHKSVSWYQQVLGQGPQFIFQYYEKEERGRGNFPDRFSARQFPNYSSELNVNALLLGDSALYLCASSPVGAADTQYFGPGTRLTVL.

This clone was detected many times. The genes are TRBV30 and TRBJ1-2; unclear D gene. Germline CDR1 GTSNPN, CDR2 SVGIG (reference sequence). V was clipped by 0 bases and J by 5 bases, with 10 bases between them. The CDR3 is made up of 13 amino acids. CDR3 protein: CAWSVELGYGYTF. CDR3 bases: TGTGCCTGGAGTGTCGAACTGGGTTATGGCTACACCTTC.

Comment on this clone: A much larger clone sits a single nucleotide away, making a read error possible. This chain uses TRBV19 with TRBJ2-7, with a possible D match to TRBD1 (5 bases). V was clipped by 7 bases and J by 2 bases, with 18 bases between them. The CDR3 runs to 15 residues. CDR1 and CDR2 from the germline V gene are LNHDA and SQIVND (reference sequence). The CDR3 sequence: CASTHEPDSPYEQYV. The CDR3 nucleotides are TGTGCCAGTACCCACGAGCCCGACAGTCCCTACGAGCAGTACGTC.

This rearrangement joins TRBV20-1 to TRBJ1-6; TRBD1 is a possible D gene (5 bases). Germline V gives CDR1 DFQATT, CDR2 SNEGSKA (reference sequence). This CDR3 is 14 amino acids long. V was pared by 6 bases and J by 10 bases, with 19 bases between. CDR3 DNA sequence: TGCAGTGCGAGGACAACACGGAGAGGGTCACCCCTCCACTTT. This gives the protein CSARTTRRGSPLHF.

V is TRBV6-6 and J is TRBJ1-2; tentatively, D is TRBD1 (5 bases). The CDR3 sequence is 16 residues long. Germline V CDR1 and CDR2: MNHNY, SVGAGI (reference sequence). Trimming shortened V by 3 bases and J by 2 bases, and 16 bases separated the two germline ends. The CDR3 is CASSYRTWSRNYGYTF. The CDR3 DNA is TGTGCCAGCAGTTATCGGACATGGTCCAGGAACTATGGCTACACCTTC.

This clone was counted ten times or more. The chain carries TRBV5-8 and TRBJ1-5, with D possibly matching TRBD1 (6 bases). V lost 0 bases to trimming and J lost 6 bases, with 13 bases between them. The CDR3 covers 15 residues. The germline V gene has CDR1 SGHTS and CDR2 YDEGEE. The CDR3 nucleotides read TGTGCCAGCAGCTTGGCGGACAGCCTCGTTCAGCCCCAGCATTTT. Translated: CASSLADSLVQPQHF.

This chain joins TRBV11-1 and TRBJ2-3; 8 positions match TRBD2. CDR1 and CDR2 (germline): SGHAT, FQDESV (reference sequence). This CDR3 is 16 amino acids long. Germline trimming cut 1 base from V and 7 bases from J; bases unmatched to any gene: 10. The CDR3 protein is CASSLGASGFTYTQYF. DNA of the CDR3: TGTGCCAGCAGCTTAGGTGCTAGCGGGTTTACATATACGCAGTATTTT.

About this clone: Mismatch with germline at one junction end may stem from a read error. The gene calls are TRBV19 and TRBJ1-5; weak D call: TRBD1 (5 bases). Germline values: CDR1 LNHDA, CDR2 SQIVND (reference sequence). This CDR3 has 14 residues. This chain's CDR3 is CATTTGLADGPRHF. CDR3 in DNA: TGTGCCACTACAACAGGTCTCGCGGACGGGCCCCGGCATTTT.

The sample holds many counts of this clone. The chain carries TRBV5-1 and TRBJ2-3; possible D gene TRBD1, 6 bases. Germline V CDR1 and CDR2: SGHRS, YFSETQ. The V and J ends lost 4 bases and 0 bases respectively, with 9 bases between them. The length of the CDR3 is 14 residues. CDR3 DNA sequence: TGCGCCAGCAGCCACAGGGATAGCACAGATACGCAGTATTTT. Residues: CASSHRDSTDTQYF.

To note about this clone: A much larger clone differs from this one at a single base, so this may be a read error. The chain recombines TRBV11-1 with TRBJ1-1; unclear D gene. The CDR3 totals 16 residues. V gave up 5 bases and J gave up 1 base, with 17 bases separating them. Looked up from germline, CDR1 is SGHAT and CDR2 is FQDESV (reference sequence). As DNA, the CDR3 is TGTGCCAGCAGCGGAAGGCATCCTTTATCGAACACTGAAGCTTTCTTT. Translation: CASSGRHPLSNTEAFF.

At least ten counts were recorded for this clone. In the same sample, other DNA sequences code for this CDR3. CDR3 in amino acids: CASSVAGTSGRPGELFF. In DNA, the CDR3 is TGTGCCAGCAGCGTAGCGGGCACTAGCGGGAGGCCCGGGGAGCTGTTTTTT. The gene calls are TRBV9 and TRBJ2-2; 12 bases align to TRBD2. Germline V gene data show CDR1 as SGDLS and CDR2 as YYNGEE. V gave up 0 bases and J gave up 6 bases; unmatched junction bases: 6. The CDR3 contains 17 residues.

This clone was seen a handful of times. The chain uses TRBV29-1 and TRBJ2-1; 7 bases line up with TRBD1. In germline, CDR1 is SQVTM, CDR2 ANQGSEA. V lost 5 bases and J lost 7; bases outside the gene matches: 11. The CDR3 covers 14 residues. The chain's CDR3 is CSVLGQADCNEQFF. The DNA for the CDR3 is TGCAGCGTTCTCGGACAGGCTGATTGTAATGAGCAGTTCTTC.

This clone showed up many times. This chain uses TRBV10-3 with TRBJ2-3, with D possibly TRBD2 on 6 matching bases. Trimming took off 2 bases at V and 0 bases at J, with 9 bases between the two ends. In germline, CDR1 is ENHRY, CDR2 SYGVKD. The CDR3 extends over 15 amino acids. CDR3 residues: CAISERAGSTDTQYF. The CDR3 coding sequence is TGTGCCATCAGTGAGAGAGCGGGCAGCACAGATACGCAGTATTTT.

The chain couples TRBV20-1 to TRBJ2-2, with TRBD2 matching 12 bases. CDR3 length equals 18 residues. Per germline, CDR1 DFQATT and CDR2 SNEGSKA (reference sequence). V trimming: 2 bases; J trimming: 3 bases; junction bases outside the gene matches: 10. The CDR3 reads CSARTGTSGFTDTGELFF. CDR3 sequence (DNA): TGCAGTGCTAGAACGGGGACTAGCGGGTTTACTGACACCGGGGAGCTGTTTTTT.

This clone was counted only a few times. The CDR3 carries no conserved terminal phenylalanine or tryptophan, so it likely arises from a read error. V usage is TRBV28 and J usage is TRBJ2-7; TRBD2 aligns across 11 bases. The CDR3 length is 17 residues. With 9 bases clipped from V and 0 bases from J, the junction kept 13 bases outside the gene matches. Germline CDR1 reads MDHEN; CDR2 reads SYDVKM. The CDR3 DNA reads TGTGCCAGTAGCCCCACGACTAGCGGGGCTAGCTCCTACGAGCAGTACCTC. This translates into CASSPTTSGASSYEQYL.

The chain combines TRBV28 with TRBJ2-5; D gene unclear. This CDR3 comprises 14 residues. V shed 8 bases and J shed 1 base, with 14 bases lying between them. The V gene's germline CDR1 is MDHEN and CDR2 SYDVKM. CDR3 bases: TGTGCCAGCCGTGGGCGAGGCCTCCAAGAGACCCAGTACTTC. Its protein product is CASRGRGLQETQYF.

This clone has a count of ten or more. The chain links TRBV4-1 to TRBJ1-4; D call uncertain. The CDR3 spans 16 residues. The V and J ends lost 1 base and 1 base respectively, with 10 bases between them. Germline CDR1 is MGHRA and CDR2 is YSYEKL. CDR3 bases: TGCGCCAGCAGCCAAGGCAGTATATTAACTAATGAAAAACTGTTTTTT. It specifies CASSQGSILTNEKLFF.

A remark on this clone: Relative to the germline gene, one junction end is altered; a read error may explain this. CDR3 in DNA: TGTGCCACCAGCAGAGATCTCGACAGTAACTATGTCTACACCTTC. It yields the protein CATSRDLDSNYVYTF. The chain carries TRBV15 and TRBJ1-2, with D possibly TRBD1 on 5 matching bases. This CDR3 spans 15 amino acids. Germline CDR1 and CDR2: LNHNV and YYDKDF (reference sequence).

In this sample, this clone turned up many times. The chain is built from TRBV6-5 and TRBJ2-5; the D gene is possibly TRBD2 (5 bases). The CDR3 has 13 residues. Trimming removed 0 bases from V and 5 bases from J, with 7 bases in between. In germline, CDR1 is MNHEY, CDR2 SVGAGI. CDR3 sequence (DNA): TGTGCCAGCAGTTACTCGTGGAGGGAGACCCAGTACTTC. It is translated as CASSYSWRETQYF.

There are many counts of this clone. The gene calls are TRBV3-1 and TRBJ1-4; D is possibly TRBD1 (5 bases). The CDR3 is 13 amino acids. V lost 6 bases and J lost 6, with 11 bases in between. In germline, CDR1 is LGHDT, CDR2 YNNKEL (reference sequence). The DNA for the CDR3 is TGTGCCAGCAGTTTTGGGGGGGATGAAAAACTGTTTTTT. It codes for CASSFGGDEKLFF. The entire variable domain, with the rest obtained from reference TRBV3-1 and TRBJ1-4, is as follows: DTAVSQTPKYLVTQMGNDKSIKCEQNLGHDTMYWYKQDSKKFLKIMFSYNNKELIINETVPNRFSPKSPDKAHLNLHINSLELGDSAVYFCASSFGGDEKLFFGSGTQLSVL.

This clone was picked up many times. The CDR3 coding sequence is TGCAGTGCTAGAGAGGGGGTCCGATCGGAAGGCTACACCTTC. Translation gives CSAREGVRSEGYTF. The chain couples TRBV20-1 to TRBJ1-2; weak D call: TRBD1 (5 bases). CDR1 and CDR2 (germline): DFQATT, SNEGSKA (reference sequence). CDR3 size: 14 residues. The ends were cut back, 0 bases at V and 8 bases at J, with 16 bases in the middle.

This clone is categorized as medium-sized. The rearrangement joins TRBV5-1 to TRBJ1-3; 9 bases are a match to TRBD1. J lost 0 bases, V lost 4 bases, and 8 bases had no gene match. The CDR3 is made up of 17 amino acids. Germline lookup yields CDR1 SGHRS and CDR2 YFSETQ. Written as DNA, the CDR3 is TGCGCCAGCAGCCCGACAGGGGGACGAAGCTCTGGAAACACCATATATTTT. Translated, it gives CASSPTGGRSSGNTIYF.

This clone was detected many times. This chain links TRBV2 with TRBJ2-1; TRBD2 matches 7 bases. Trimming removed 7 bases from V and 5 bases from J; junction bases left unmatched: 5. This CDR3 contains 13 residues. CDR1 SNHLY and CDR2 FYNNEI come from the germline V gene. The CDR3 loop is CASTWRENNEQFF. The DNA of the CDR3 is TGTGCCAGCACTTGGCGGGAGAACAATGAGCAGTTCTTC.